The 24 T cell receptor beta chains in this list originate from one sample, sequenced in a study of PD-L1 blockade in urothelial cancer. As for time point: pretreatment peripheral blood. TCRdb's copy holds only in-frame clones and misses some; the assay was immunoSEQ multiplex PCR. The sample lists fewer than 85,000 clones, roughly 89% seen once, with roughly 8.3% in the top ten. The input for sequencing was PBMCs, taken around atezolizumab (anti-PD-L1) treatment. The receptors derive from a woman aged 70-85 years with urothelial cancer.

DNA for the CDR3: TGTGCCAGCAGCTTAGCGGCTAGTAGCTCCTACAATGAGCAGTTCTTC. Protein product: CASSLAASSSYNEQFF. This chain uses TRBV11-2 with TRBJ2-1; D not resolved. The CDR3 sequence is 16 residues long. CDR1 and CDR2 (germline): SGHAT, FQNNGV. V lost 1 base and J lost 0, with 10 bases in between.

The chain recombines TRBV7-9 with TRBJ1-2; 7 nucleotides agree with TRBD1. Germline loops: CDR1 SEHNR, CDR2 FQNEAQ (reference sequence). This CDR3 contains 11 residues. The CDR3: CALQGVYGYTF. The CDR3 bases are TGTGCTTTGCAGGGGGTCTATGGCTACACCTTC.

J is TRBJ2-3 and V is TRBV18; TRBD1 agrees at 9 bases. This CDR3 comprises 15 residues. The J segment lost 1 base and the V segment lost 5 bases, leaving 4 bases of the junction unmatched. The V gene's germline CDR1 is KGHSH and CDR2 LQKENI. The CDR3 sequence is CASSYRGLGTDTQYF. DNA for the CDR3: TGTGCCAGCTCATACAGGGGGCTTGGCACAGATACGCAGTATTTT.

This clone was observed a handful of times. This CDR3 is CASSSRQGQGNQPQHF. The CDR3 DNA is TGTGCCAGCAGTTCGAGACAGGGTCAGGGCAATCAGCCCCAGCATTTT. The rearrangement uses TRBV6-5 and TRBJ1-5; TRBD1 agrees at 7 bases. Per the germline V gene, CDR1 is MNHEY and CDR2 is SVGAGI. The CDR3 spans 16 residues. V trimming: 4 bases; J trimming: 2 bases; junction bases outside the gene matches: 8.

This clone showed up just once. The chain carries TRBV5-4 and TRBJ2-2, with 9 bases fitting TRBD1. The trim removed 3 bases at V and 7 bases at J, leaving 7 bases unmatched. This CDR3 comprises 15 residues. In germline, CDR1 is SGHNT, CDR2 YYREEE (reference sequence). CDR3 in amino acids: CASSSGTGRNGELFF. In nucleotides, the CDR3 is TGTGCCAGCAGCTCGGGGACAGGGAGGAACGGGGAGCTGTTTTTT.

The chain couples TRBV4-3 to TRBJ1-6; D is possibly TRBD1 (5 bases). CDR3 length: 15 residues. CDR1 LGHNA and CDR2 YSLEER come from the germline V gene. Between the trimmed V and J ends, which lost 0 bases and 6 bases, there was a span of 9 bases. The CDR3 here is CASSQDLQGNSPLHF. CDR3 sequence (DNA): TGCGCCAGCAGCCAAGATCTCCAGGGTAATTCACCCCTCCACTTT.

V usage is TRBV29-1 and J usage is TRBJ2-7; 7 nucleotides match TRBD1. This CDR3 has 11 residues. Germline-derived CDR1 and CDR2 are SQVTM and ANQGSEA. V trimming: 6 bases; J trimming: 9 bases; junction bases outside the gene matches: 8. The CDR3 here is CSVGVHRGQYF. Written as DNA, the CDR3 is TGCAGCGTGGGGGTACACAGGGGGCAGTACTTC.

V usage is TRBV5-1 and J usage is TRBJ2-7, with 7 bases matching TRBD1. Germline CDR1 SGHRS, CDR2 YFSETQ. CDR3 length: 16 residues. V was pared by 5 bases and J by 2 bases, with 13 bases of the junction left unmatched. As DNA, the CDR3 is TGCGCCAGCAGAGTCAATCCATCAGGGGGTGCCTACGAGCAGTACTTC. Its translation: CASRVNPSGGAYEQYF.

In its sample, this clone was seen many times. CDR3 coding DNA: TGTGCCTGGAGTACCGGGACAGGGAGACATTTT. Its translation: CAWSTGTGRHF. The V call is TRBV30, the J call TRBJ1-5, with 9 bases that match TRBD1. V shed 2 bases and J 16 bases; nucleotides not matched to a gene: 6. This CDR3 contains 11 residues. Germline V gene lookup returns CDR1 GTSNPN and CDR2 SVGIG (reference sequence).

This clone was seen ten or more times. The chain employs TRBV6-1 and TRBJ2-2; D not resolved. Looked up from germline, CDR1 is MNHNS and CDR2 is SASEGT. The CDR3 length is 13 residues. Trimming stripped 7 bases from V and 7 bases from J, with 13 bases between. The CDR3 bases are TGTGCCAGCATCAACCCGACAAACGGGGAGCTGTTTTTT. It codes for CASINPTNGELFF.

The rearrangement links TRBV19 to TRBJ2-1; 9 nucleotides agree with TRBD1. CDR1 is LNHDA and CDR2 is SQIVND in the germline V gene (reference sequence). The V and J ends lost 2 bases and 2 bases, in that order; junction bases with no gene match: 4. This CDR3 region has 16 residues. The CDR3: CASSITGGITYNEQFF. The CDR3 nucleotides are TGTGCCAGTAGTATAACAGGGGGCATAACCTACAATGAGCAGTTCTTC.

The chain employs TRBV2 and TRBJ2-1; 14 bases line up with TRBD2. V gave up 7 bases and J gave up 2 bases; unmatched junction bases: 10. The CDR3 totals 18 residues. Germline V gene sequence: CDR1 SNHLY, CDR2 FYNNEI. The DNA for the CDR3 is TGTGCCAGCACCGAACGACTAGCGGGAGGGCGTACCTACAATGAGCAGTTCTTC. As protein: CASTERLAGGRTYNEQFF.

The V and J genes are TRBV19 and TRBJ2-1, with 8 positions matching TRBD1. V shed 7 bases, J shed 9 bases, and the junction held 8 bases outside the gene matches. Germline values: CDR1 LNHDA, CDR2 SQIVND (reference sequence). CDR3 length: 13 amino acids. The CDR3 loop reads CASNTQGAVEQFF. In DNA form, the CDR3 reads TGTGCCAGTAACACCCAGGGGGCGGTTGAGCAGTTCTTC.

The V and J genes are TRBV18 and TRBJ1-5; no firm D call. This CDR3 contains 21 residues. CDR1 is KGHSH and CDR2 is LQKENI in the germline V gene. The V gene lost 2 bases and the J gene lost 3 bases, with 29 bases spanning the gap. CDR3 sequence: CASSPGRTFGDPSPPNQPQHF. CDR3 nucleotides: TGTGCCAGCTCACCAGGGAGGACGTTCGGGGATCCATCTCCACCCAATCAGCCCCAGCATTTT.

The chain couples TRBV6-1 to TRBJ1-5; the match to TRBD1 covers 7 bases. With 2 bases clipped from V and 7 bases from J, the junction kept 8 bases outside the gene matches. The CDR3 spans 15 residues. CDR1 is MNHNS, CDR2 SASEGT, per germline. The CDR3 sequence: CASSEFEGGEQPQHF. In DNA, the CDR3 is TGTGCCAGCAGTGAATTTGAAGGGGGCGAACAGCCCCAGCATTTT.

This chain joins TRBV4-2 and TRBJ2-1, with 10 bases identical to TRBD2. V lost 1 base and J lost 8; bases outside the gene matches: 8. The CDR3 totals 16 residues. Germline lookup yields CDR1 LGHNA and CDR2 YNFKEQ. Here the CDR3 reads CASSQALASGGYEQFF. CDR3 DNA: TGTGCCAGCAGCCAAGCTTTGGCTAGCGGGGGCTATGAGCAGTTCTTC.

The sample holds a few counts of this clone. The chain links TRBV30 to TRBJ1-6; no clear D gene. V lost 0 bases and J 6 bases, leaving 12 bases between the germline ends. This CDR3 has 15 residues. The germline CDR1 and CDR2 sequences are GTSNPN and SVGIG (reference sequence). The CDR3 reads CAWSVSPGINSPLHF. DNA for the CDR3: TGTGCCTGGAGTGTTAGTCCGGGGATTAATTCACCCCTCCACTTT.

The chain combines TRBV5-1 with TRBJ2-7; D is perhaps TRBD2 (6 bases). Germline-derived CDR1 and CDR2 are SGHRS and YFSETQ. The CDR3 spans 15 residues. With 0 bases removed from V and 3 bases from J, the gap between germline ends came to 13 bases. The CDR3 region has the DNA TGCGCCAGCAGCTTGGGACCTAGCGAGAACTACGAGCAGTACTTC. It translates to CASSLGPSENYEQYF.

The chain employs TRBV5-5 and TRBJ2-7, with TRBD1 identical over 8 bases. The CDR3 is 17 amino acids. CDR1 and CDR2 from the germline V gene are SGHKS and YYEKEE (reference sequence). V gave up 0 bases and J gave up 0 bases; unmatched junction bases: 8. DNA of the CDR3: TGTGCCAGCAGCTTGGCGGCGTGGGACAGGAGCTCCTACGAGCAGTACTTC. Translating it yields CASSLAAWDRSSYEQYF. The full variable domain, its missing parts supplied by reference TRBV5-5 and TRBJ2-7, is DAGVTQSPTHLIKTRGQQVTLRCSPISGHKSVSWYQQVLGQGPQFIFQYYEKEERGRGNFPDRFSARQFPNYSSELNVNALLLGDSALYLCASSLAAWDRSSYEQYFGPGTRLTVT.

CDR3: CASRSAGTGEYEQYF. CDR3 DNA sequence: TGTGCCAGCAGATCCGCCGGGACAGGGGAATATGAGCAGTACTTC. The rearrangement joins TRBV6-5 to TRBJ2-7; TRBD1 agrees at 10 bases. The CDR3 sequence is 15 residues long. The germline V gene has CDR1 MNHEY and CDR2 SVGAGI. Trimming at V came to 6 bases and at J to 7 bases, leaving 12 bases not matched to a gene.

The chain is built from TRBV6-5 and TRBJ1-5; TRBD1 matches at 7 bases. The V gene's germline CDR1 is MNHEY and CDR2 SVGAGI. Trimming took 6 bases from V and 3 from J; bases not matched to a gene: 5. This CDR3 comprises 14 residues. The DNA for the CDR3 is TGTGCCAGCAGCTCAGGGGGAAACAATCAGCCCCAGCATTTT. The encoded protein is CASSSGGNNQPQHF.

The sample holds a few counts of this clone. The CDR3 loop reads CASSGTGGGTEAFF. The CDR3 coding sequence is TGCGCCAGCAGCGGGACAGGGGGGGGCACTGAAGCTTTCTTT. The chain links TRBV5-1 to TRBJ1-1; 11 bases are shared with TRBD1. Trimming took 4 bases from V and 4 from J; bases not matched to a gene: 3. CDR1 is SGHRS, CDR2 YFSETQ, per germline. The CDR3 is 14 amino acids.

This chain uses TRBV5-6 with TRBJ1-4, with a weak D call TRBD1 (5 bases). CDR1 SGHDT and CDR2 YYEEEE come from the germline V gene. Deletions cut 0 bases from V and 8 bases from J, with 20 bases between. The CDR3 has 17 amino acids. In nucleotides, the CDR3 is TGTGCCAGCAGCTTGGGGAGGCTAGGGGTTGGGAGGGAAAAACTGTTTTTT. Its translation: CASSLGRLGVGREKLFF.

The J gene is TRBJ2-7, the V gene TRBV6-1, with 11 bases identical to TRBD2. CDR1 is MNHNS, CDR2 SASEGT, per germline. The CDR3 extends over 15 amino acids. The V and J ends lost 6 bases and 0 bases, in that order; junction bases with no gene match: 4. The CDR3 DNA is TGTGCCAGCAGATCCGGGACTAGCGGCTCCTACGAGCAGTACTTC. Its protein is CASRSGTSGSYEQYF.